One sample yielded the 21 T cell receptor beta chains listed below, sequenced in a study of blood T cells in healthy people across ages. Combining a sample-barcoded 5' primer with a J-beta primer mix, a second PCR ran for roughly 6 to 12 cycles. TCRdb independently ran MiXCR on the 5' RACE reads; one entry per CDR3 protein. Here the sample spans more than 1.4 million distinct CDR3 sequences, around 42% being singletons. Sequencing was performed on blood. The receptors come from a woman aged 18-30 years in good health.

This clonotype was detected a few times. The CDR3 here is CASSQDQGSEQFF. As DNA, the CDR3 is TGTGCCAGCAGCCAAGATCAGGGTAGTGAGCAGTTCTTC. The J gene is TRBJ2-1, the V gene TRBV3-1, with TRBD1 as a possible D gene (5 bases). Germline CDR1 and CDR2: LGHDT and YNNKEL (reference sequence). V dropped 0 bases and J dropped 9 bases, with 9 bases sitting between them. CDR3 length: 13 amino acids.

The V gene is TRBV10-2, the J gene TRBJ2-1; the D call may be TRBD1 or TRBD2 (5 bases each). Germline V gene sequence: CDR1 WSHSY, CDR2 SAAADI. The CDR3 covers 16 residues. V was pared by 2 bases and J by 6 bases, with 17 bases between. The DNA for the CDR3 is TGCGCCAGCAGTGAGCCGGGACGAGCGGTGGGCAATGAGCAGTTCTTC. Translated: CASSEPGRAVGNEQFF.

This chain links TRBV12-3 or TRBV12-4 with TRBJ2-2; tentatively, D is TRBD2 (5 bases). The CDR3 extends over 13 amino acids. Trimming left V 3 bases short and J 6 bases short, with 8 bases between. This CDR3 reads CASSFSRAGELFF. CDR3 in DNA: TGTGCCAGCAGTTTTTCGCGGGCCGGGGAGCTGTTTTTT.

As for this clonotype: Germline is not matched at one junction end, which may reflect a read error. V gene TRBV5-5 combines with J gene TRBJ2-1; D possibly corresponds to TRBD1 (5 bases). This CDR3 spans 13 amino acids. In germline, CDR1 is SGHKS, CDR2 YYEKEE (reference sequence). CDR3 coding DNA: TGTGCCAGCCGCTTGCCAGGGTCGGGTGAGCAGTTCTTC. Its translation: CASRLPGSGEQFF.

Many counts were recorded for this clonotype. V usage is TRBV7-9 and J usage is TRBJ2-6; either TRBD1 or TRBD2 may supply D (5 bases each). CDR1 is SEHNR and CDR2 is FQNEAQ in the germline V gene (reference sequence). The CDR3 consists of 15 residues. Trimming stripped 6 bases from V and 2 bases from J, with 11 bases between. The CDR3 nucleotides read TGTGCCAGCAGGGGGGAAGCGGCTGGGGCCAACGTCCTGACTTTC. Translated: CASRGEAAGANVLTF. Combining the CDR3 with reference TRBV7-9 and TRBJ2-6 gives the whole variable domain DTGVSQNPRHKITKRGQNVTFRCDPISEHNRLYWYRQTLGQGPEFLTYFQNEAQLEKSRLLSDRFSAERPKGSFSTLEIQRTEQGDSAMYLCASRGEAAGANVLTFGAGSRLTVL.

This clonotype was detected a few times. The chain recombines TRBV6-2 or TRBV6-3 with TRBJ2-4; unclear D gene. The DNA end is more similar to TRBJ2-7, so the J call may be wrong. The CDR3 is 13 residues long. Per germline, CDR1 MNHEY and CDR2 SVGEGT. In DNA, the CDR3 is TGTGCCAGCATCGAAAGGGCCTGGGGCGAGCAGTACTTC. It encodes CASIERAWGEQYF.

This clonotype was observed at least ten times. The chain has TRBV20-1 and TRBJ1-2; a possible D gene is TRBD1 (6 bases). Germline V gene sequence: CDR1 DFQATT, CDR2 SNEGSKA (reference sequence). Trimming pared 4 bases from V and 4 bases from J, leaving 16 bases between. The CDR3 spans 14 residues. CDR3 residues: CSATTGISGYGYTF. The CDR3 nucleotides read TGCAGTGCTACCACAGGGATATCGGGCTATGGCTACACCTTC.

The V and J genes are TRBV12-3 or TRBV12-4 and TRBJ1-4; no reliable D call. The CDR3 has 14 amino acids. Trimming took 6 bases from V and 5 from J, leaving 13 bases between them. Here the CDR3 reads CASSLDLKNEKLFF. The CDR3 DNA sequence: TGTGCCAGCAGCCTTGACTTAAAAAATGAAAAACTGTTTTTT.

In its sample, this clonotype was seen a few times. The J gene is TRBJ1-2, the V gene TRBV28, with D possibly being TRBD1 (5 bases). The CDR3 contains 13 residues. Per the germline V gene, CDR1 is MDHEN and CDR2 is SYDVKM. V lost 3 bases and J 8 bases, leaving 13 bases between the germline ends. The CDR3 loop reads CASSFRGRVGYTF. The CDR3 DNA reads TGTGCCAGCAGTTTCCGGGGCAGGGTCGGCTACACCTTC.

This chain connects TRBV4-2 to TRBJ1-1, with 8 bases aligning to TRBD1. Germline CDR1 and CDR2: LGHNA and YNFKEQ. The CDR3 spans 19 residues. J was trimmed by 11 bases and V by 0 bases; bases with no gene match: 23. This CDR3 is CASSQEILIQGQENRGAFF. The CDR3 DNA follows: TGTGCCAGCAGCCAAGAAATACTTATTCAGGGACAGGAGAACCGCGGCGCTTTCTTT.

The rearrangement links TRBV6-5 to TRBJ1-2, with 7 nucleotides matching TRBD1. The V gene end was trimmed by 4 bases and the J gene end by 2 bases; junction bases not matched to a gene: 7. Germline V gene lookup returns CDR1 MNHEY and CDR2 SVGAGI. The CDR3 spans 15 residues. The DNA of the CDR3 is TGTGCCAGCAGTTGGGATGGGACAGCGAACTATGGCTACACCTTC. Amino acids: CASSWDGTANYGYTF.

For the CDR3, the DNA is TGCAGCGTCGAGGACAGTCCGGGACTAGCTGTCTACGAGCAGTACTTC. Amino acid sequence: CSVEDSPGLAVYEQYF. This sequence joins TRBV29-1 and TRBJ2-7; the match to TRBD2 covers 9 bases. Per germline, CDR1 SQVTM and CDR2 ANQGSEA. V was clipped by 6 bases and J by 3 bases; unmatched bases: 15. The CDR3 length is 16 residues.

This clonotype was picked up many times. V gene TRBV5-1 combines with J gene TRBJ2-7; D might be TRBD1 or TRBD2, each matching 5 bases. CDR3 length: 16 amino acids. Germline V CDR1 and CDR2: SGHRS, YFSETQ. V was pared by 0 bases and J by 2 bases, with 15 bases between. The CDR3 region is CASSLAPGDLPYEQYF. The CDR3 DNA reads TGCGCCAGCAGCTTGGCCCCCGGGGACCTCCCCTACGAGCAGTACTTC.

This chain uses TRBV29-1 with TRBJ2-2; D call uncertain. Germline V gene lookup returns CDR1 SQVTM and CDR2 ANQGSEA. The CDR3 covers 14 residues. Trimming took off 2 bases at V and 5 bases at J, with 12 bases between the two ends. The CDR3 spells CSVERVAGTGELFF. DNA of the CDR3: TGCAGCGTTGAAAGGGTTGCTGGGACCGGGGAGCTGTTTTTT.

CDR3 nucleotide sequence: TGTGCCAGCGCCCCGAGGGGGTACGATGAGCAGTTCTTC. This sequence encodes CASAPRGYDEQFF. The chain uses TRBV28 and TRBJ2-1; a possible D gene is TRBD1 (6 bases). The CDR3 spans 13 residues. Germline values: CDR1 MDHEN, CDR2 SYDVKM. V lost 8 bases to trimming and J lost 8 bases, with 16 bases between them.

The chain joins TRBV12-5 to TRBJ1-2, with TRBD1 as a possible D gene (5 bases). V was shortened by 4 bases and J by 8 bases, with 17 bases between the two germline ends. From germline, CDR1 is LGHNT and CDR2 FRNRAP. This CDR3 has 14 amino acids. CDR3 in amino acids: CASGSGTGSRGYTF. CDR3 coding DNA: TGTGCTAGTGGTTCCGGGACGGGATCCCGCGGCTACACCTTC.

The chain joins TRBV12-5 to TRBJ2-3; D is tentatively TRBD1 or TRBD2 (5 bases each). Trimming removed 6 bases from V and 6 bases from J, with 25 bases in between. The CDR3 spans 17 residues. Germline lookup yields CDR1 LGHNT and CDR2 FRNRAP. Written as DNA, the CDR3 is TGTGCTAGTGGATCGACACCCGGGCTTCCTGAGGGGGATACGCAGTATTTT. As protein: CASGSTPGLPEGDTQYF.

As to this clonotype: Germline is not matched at one junction end, which may reflect a read error. The V gene is TRBV20-1, the J gene TRBJ2-7, with TRBD2 matching 15 bases. The V gene's germline CDR1 is DFQATT and CDR2 SNEGSKA (reference sequence). The CDR3 spans 15 residues. CDR3 protein: CGAEGLAGGSYEQYF. The CDR3 DNA sequence: TGCGGTGCTGAGGGACTAGCGGGAGGCTCCTACGAGCAGTACTTC.

This clonotype occurred a few times. The chain recombines TRBV29-1 with TRBJ2-4; TRBD2 matches at 8 bases. Looked up from germline, CDR1 is SQVTM and CDR2 is ANQGSEA. The CDR3 extends over 12 amino acids. Trimming took 7 bases from V and 13 from J; bases not matched to a gene: 12. The CDR3 coding sequence is TGCAGCGCCGACCGCGGGGGGTATGAGCAGTACTTC. Its protein is CSADRGGYEQYF.

The chain is built from TRBV3-1 and TRBJ2-1; 13 bases fit TRBD2. The CDR3 covers 16 residues. V gave up 4 bases and J gave up 8 bases; unmatched junction bases: 8. Germline values: CDR1 LGHDT, CDR2 YNNKEL (reference sequence). Written as DNA, the CDR3 is TGTGCCAGCAGCCCGCCGGGACTAGCGGGGTGGGATGAGCAGTTCTTC. As protein: CASSPPGLAGWDEQFF.

This clonotype has a handful of counts. CDR3 DNA: TGCAGTGCTAGAGATCGCAGGGAAGAGACCCAGTACTTC. Translation gives CSARDRREETQYF. V gene TRBV20-1 combines with J gene TRBJ2-5; a possible D gene is TRBD1 (5 bases). Trimming took 0 bases from V and 3 from J, leaving 8 bases between them. CDR3 length: 13 amino acids. CDR1 is DFQATT and CDR2 is SNEGSKA in the germline V gene (reference sequence).